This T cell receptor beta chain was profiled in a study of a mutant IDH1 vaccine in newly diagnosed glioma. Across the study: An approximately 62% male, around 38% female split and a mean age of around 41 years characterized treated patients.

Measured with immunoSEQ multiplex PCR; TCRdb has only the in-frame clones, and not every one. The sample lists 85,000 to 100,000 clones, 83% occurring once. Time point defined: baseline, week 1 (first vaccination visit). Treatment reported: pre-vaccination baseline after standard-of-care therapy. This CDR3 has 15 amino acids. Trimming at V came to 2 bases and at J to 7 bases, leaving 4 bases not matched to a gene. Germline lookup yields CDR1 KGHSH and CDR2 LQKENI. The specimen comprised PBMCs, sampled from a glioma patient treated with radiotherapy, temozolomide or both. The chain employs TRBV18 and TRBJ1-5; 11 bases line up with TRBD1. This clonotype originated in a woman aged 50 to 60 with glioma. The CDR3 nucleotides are TGTGCCAGCTCACCAGGGACAGGGGGTCCCCAGCCCCAGCATTTT. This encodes CASSPGTGGPQPQHF.